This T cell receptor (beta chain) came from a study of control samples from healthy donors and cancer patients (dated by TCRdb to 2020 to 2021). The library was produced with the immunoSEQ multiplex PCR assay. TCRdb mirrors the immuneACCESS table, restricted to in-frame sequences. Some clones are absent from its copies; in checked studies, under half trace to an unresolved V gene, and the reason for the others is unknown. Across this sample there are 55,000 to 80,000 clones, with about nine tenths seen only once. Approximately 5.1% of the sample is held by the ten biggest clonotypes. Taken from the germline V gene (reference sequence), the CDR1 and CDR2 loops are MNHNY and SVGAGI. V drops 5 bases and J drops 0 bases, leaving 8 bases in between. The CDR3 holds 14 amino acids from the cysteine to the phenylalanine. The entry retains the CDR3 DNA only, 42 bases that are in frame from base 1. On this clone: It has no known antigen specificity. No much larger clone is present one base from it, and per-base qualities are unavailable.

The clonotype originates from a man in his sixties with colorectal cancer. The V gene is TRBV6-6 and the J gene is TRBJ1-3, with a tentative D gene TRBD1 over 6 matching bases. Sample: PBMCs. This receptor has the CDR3 CASSQDSSGNTIYF. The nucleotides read TGTGCCAGCAGTCAGGACAGCTCTGGAAACACCATATATTTT.